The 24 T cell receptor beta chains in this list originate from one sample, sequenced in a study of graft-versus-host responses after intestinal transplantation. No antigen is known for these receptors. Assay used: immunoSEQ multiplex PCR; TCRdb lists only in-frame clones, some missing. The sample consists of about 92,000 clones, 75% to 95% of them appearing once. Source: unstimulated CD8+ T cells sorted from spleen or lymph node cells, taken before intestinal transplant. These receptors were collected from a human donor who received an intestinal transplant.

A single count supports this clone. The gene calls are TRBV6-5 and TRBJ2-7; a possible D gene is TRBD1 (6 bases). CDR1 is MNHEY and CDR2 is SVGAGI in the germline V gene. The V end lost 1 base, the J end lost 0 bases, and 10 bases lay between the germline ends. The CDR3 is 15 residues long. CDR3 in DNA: TGTGCCAGCAGTTACTACCGGGACAACTCCTACGAGCAGTACTTC. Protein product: CASSYYRDNSYEQYF.

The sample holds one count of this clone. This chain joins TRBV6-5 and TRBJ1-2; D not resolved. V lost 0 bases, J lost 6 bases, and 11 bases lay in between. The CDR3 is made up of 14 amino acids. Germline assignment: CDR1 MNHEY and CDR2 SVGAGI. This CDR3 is CASSYSPGLNGYTF. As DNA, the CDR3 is TGTGCCAGCAGTTACTCGCCCGGTCTCAATGGCTACACCTTC.

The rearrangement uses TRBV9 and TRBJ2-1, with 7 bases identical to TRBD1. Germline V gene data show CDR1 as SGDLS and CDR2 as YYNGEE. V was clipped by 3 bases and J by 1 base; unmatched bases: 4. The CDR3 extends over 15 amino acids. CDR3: CASSETGESYNEQFF. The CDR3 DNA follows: TGTGCCAGCAGCGAAACAGGGGAGTCCTACAATGAGCAGTTCTTC.

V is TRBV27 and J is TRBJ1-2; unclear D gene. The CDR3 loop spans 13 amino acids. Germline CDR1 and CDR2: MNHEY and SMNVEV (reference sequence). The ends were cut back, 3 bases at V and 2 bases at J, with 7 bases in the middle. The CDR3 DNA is TGTGCCAGCAGTTTGTCAGTCAACTATGGCTACACCTTC. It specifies CASSLSVNYGYTF.

The CDR3 DNA reads as TGTGCCTGGAGTTACAAACCGAGGGAGGAGACCCAGTACTTC. Translating it yields CAWSYKPREETQYF. The rearrangement joins TRBV30 to TRBJ2-5, with D perhaps matching TRBD2 (5 bases). The CDR3 extends over 14 amino acids. The germline gives CDR1 GTSNPN, CDR2 SVGIG (reference sequence). Trimming removed 2 bases at V and 5 bases at J, with 15 bases between.

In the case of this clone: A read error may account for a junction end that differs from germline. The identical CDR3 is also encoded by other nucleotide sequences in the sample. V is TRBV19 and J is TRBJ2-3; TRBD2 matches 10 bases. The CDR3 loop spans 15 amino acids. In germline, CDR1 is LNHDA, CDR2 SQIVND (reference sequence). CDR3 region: CASSILAGGTDTQYF. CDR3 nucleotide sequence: TGTGCCAGTAGTATTTTAGCGGGGGGCACGGATACGCAGTATTTT.

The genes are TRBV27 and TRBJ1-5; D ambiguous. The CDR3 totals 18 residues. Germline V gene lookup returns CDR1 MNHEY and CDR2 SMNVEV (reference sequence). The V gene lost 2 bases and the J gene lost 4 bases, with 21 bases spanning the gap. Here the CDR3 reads CASSLATPVDIANQPQHF. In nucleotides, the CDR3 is TGTGCCAGCAGTTTAGCGACCCCGGTTGACATAGCAAATCAGCCCCAGCATTTT.

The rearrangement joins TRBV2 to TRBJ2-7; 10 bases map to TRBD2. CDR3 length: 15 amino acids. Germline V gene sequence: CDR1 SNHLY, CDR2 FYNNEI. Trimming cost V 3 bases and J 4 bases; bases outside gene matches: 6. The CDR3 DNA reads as TGTGCCAGCAGTGACGGGTCTAGCGGGGGTTACGAGCAGTACTTC. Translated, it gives CASSDGSSGGYEQYF.

Here the CDR3 DNA reads TGCAGCGTTGAAGAAGGGGGGGGGCGCAATCAGCCCCAGCATTTT. It translates to CSVEEGGGRNQPQHF. The chain links TRBV29-1 to TRBJ1-5; tentatively, D is TRBD1 (6 bases). Germline V gene data show CDR1 as SQVTM and CDR2 as ANQGSEA. The CDR3 spans 15 residues. The V end was cut by 0 bases, the J end by 2 bases, with 11 bases between.

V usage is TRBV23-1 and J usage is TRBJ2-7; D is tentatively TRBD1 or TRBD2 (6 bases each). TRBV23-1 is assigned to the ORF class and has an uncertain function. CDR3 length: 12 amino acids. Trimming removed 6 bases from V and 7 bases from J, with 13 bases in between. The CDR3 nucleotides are TGCGCCAGCAGAGACCAGGGGAGGGAGCAGTACTTC. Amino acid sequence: CASRDQGREQYF.

The DNA of the CDR3 is TGTGCCAGCAGTTACAGCCCCAGCTCCTACAATGAGCAGTTCTTC. It is translated as CASSYSPSSYNEQFF. This chain joins TRBV6-5 and TRBJ2-1, with D unresolved. Trimming took off 2 bases at V and 0 bases at J, with 8 bases between the two ends. Looked up from germline, CDR1 is MNHEY and CDR2 is SVGAGI. This CDR3 has 15 amino acids.

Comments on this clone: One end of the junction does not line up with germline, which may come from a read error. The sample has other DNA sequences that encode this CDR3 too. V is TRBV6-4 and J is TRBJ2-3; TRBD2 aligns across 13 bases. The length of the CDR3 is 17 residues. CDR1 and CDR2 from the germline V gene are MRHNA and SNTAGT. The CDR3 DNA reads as TGCGCCAGCAGCCCCTCAGGACTAGCGGGGGCCGCAGATACGCAGTATTTT. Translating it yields CASSPSGLAGAADTQYF.

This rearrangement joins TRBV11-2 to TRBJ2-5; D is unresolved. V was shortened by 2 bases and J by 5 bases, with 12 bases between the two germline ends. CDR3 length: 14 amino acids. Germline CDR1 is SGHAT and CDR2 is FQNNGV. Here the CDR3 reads CASSLHLPTETQYF. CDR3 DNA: TGTGCCAGCAGCTTACACTTACCTACGGAGACCCAGTACTTC.

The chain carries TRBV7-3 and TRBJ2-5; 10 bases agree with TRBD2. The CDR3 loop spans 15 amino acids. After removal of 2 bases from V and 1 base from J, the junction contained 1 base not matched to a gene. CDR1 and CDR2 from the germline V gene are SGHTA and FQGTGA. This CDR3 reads CASSLGTSAQETQYF. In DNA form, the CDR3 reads TGTGCCAGCAGCTTAGGGACTAGCGCCCAAGAGACCCAGTACTTC.

The CDR3 loop reads CASSYGQVNTYEQYF. The CDR3 bases are TGTGCCAGTAGCTATGGACAGGTTAACACCTACGAGCAGTACTTC. The chain has TRBV19 and TRBJ2-7; 7 nucleotides match TRBD1. The V segment lost 6 bases and the J segment 2 bases; nucleotides outside the gene matches: 10. The CDR3 length is 15 residues. CDR1 is LNHDA and CDR2 is SQIVND in the germline V gene (reference sequence).

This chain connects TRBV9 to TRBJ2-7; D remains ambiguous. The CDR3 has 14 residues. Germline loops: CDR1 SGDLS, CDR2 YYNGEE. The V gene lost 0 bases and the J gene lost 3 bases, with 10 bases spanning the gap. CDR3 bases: TGTGCCAGCAGCGTAGAGCCAGAAGGCTACGAGCAGTACTTC. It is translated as CASSVEPEGYEQYF.

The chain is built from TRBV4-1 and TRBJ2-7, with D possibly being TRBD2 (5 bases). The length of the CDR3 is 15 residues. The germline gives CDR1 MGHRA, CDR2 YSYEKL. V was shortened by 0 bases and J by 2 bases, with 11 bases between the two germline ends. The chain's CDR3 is CASSQEEAPAYEQYF. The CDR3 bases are TGCGCCAGCAGCCAAGAGGAGGCACCCGCCTACGAGCAGTACTTC.

The CDR3 DNA sequence: TGTGCCAGCAGCCAAGATTTGGGGCCGAACACTGAAGCTTTCTTT. This codes for CASSQDLGPNTEAFF. The V call is TRBV14, the J call TRBJ1-1; D may be TRBD1 (5 bases). The CDR3 totals 15 residues. The V gene's germline CDR1 is SGHDN and CDR2 FVKESK. V lost 0 bases to trimming and J lost 1 base, with 9 bases between them. The full variable domain, completed using reference TRBV14 and TRBJ1-1, is EAGVTQFPSHSVIEKGQTVTLRCDPISGHDNLYWYRRVMGKEIKFLLHFVKESKQDESGMPNNRFLAERTGGTYSTLKVQPAELEDSGVYFCASSQDLGPNTEAFFGQGTRLTVV.

This CDR3 reads CASSQEGTHDNQPQHF. As DNA, the CDR3 is TGTGCCAGCAGCCAAGAAGGGACACATGATAATCAGCCCCAGCATTTT. The chain combines TRBV4-2 with TRBJ1-5; perhaps TRBD1 as D (6 bases). CDR1 is LGHNA and CDR2 is YNFKEQ in the germline V gene. The ends were cut back, 0 bases at V and 4 bases at J, with 13 bases in the middle. The length of the CDR3 is 16 residues.

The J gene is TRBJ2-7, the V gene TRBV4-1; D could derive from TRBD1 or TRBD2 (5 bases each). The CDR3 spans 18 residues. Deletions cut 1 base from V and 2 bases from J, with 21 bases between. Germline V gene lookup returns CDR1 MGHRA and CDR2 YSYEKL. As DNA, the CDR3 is TGCGCCAGCAGCCAAGTTGGTGGGGGACCCCGGGTGACCTACGAGCAGTACTTC. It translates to CASSQVGGGPRVTYEQYF.

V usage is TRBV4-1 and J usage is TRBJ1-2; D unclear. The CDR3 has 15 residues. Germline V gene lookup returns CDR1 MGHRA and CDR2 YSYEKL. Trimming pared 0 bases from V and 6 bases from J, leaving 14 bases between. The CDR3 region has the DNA TGCGCCAGCAGCCAAGATCTACAGCCTGCCCATGGCTACACCTTC. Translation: CASSQDLQPAHGYTF.

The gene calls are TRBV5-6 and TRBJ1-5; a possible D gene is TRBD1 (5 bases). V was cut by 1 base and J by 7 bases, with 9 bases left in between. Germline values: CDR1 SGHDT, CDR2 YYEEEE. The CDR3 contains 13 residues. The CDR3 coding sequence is TGTGCCAGCAGCTTGCAGGGTTACCAGCCCCAGCATTTT. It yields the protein CASSLQGYQPQHF.

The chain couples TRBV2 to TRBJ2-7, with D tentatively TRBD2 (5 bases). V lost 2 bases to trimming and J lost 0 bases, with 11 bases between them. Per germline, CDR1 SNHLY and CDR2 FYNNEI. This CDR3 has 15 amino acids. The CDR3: CASSESGALSYEQYF. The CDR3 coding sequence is TGTGCCAGCAGTGAAAGCGGAGCCCTCTCCTACGAGCAGTACTTC. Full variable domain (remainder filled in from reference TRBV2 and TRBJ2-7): EPEVTQTPSHQVTQMGQEVILRCVPISNHLYFYWYRQILGQKVEFLVSFYNNEISEKSEIFDDQFSVERPDGSNFTLKIRSTKLEDSAMYFCASSESGALSYEQYFGPGTRLTVT.

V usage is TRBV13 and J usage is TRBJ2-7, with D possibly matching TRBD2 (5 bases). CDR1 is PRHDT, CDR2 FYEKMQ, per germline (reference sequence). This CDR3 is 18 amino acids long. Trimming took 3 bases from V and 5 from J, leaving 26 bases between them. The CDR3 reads CASSFSPGVTVDLNEQYF. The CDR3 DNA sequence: TGTGCCAGCAGCTTCTCCCCCGGGGTTACCGTGGACCTTAACGAGCAGTACTTC.